These 17 T cell receptor beta chains share one sample of origin, sequenced in a study of a mutant IDH1 vaccine in newly diagnosed glioma. Stated time point: baseline, week 1 (first vaccination visit). Treatment noted: pre-vaccination baseline after standard-of-care therapy. The assay was immunoSEQ multiplex PCR, and TCRdb's table has in-frame clones only and misses some. The sample has approximately 54,000 clones, approximately 81% seen once. The source was PBMCs, collected from a glioma patient treated with radiotherapy, temozolomide or both. Source of these receptors: a man aged 18 to 30 with glioma.

The chain recombines TRBV29-1 with TRBJ1-1, with D unresolved. The germline V gene encodes CDR1 SQVTM and CDR2 ANQGSEA. This CDR3 is built from 12 residues. Deletions cut 8 bases from V and 3 bases from J, with 13 bases between. CDR3 protein: CSTAALYTEAFF. The CDR3 DNA reads as TGCAGCACCGCGGCCCTCTACACTGAAGCTTTCTTT.

The gene calls are TRBV29-1 and TRBJ2-2; 8 nucleotides align to TRBD1. CDR3 length: 13 amino acids. Trimming removed 7 bases from V and 4 bases from J; junction bases left unmatched: 5. Germline CDR1 SQVTM, CDR2 ANQGSEA. The chain's CDR3 is CSARTGSTGELFF. The CDR3 DNA sequence: TGCAGCGCCCGGACAGGGTCCACCGGGGAGCTGTTTTTT.

The rearrangement links TRBV7-9 to TRBJ1-3; D is ambiguous. There are 14 residues in the CDR3. Germline CDR1 is SEHNR and CDR2 is FQNEAQ (reference sequence). V was pared by 0 bases and J by 0 bases, with 3 bases between. CDR3 nucleotides: TGTGCCAGCAGCTTAGCGAGCTCTGGAAACACCATATATTTT. Encoded protein: CASSLASSGNTIYF.

The chain employs TRBV2 and TRBJ1-5, with D possibly TRBD1 on 5 matching bases. V lost 7 bases and J 2 bases, leaving 15 bases between the germline ends. CDR3 length: 15 residues. Germline V gene data show CDR1 as SNHLY and CDR2 as FYNNEI. The CDR3 region has the DNA TGTGCCAGCATAAGGGACGGATTGGGCAATCAGCCCCAGCATTTT. Protein product: CASIRDGLGNQPQHF. The full variable domain, its missing parts supplied by reference TRBV2 and TRBJ1-5, is EPEVTQTPSHQVTQMGQEVILRCVPISNHLYFYWYRQILGQKVEFLVSFYNNEISEKSEIFDDQFSVERPDGSNFTLKIRSTKLEDSAMYFCASIRDGLGNQPQHFGDGTRLSIL.

This clone came up once. The CDR3 nucleotides read TGTGCCAGCAGCCCAATCTCGGGCACACTAGCCAAAAACATTCAGTACTTC. Its protein product is CASSPISGTLAKNIQYF. V gene TRBV11-2 combines with J gene TRBJ2-4; D not resolved. Germline V gene data show CDR1 as SGHAT and CDR2 as FQNNGV. V shed 5 bases and J shed 0 bases, with 17 bases lying between them. The CDR3 is 17 amino acids.

The J gene is TRBJ2-5, the V gene TRBV7-9; D gene uncertain. Germline assignment: CDR1 SEHNR and CDR2 FQNEAQ (reference sequence). Trimming removed 5 bases from V and 2 bases from J, with 15 bases in between. The CDR3 consists of 15 residues. The CDR3 region is CASSLPRTVQETQYF. In DNA form, the CDR3 reads TGTGCCAGCAGCCTCCCCCGAACGGTACAAGAGACCCAGTACTTC.

The gene calls are TRBV11-3 and TRBJ2-3; D is unclear. The CDR3 loop spans 12 amino acids. Germline CDR1 is SGHNT and CDR2 is YENEEA. Trimming cost V 1 base and J 8 bases, with 7 bases left between them. The chain's CDR3 is CASSLAPGTQYF. The DNA for the CDR3 is TGTGCCAGCAGCTTAGCCCCGGGTACGCAGTATTTT.

This sequence joins TRBV6-6 and TRBJ2-7; a weak D match, TRBD1 (6 bases). CDR3 length equals 14 residues. Per the germline V gene, CDR1 is MNHNY and CDR2 is SVGAGI (reference sequence). V was clipped by 2 bases and J by 3 bases, with 11 bases between them. For the CDR3, the DNA is TGTGCCAGCAGTTACCCCGACAGGATCTACGAGCAGTACTTC. Translated, it gives CASSYPDRIYEQYF.

The chain uses TRBV5-4 and TRBJ1-1; the D gene is possibly TRBD1 (6 bases). V was trimmed by 6 bases and J by 5 bases, leaving 20 bases between them. This CDR3 is 15 amino acids long. Germline lookup yields CDR1 SGHNT and CDR2 YYREEE (reference sequence). The CDR3 DNA sequence: TGTGCCAGCACCATCTACAGGGTCGGCGATACTGAAGCTTTCTTT. Translation gives CASTIYRVGDTEAFF. Full variable domain (rest looked up from reference TRBV5-4 and TRBJ1-1): ETGVTQSPTHLIKTRGQQVTLRCSSQSGHNTVSWYQQALGQGPQFIFQYYREEENGRGNFPPRFSGLQFPNYSSELNVNALELDDSALYLCASTIYRVGDTEAFFGQGTRLTVV.

The chain is built from TRBV6-5 and TRBJ1-1; D ambiguous. CDR3 size: 12 residues. Germline CDR1 is MNHEY and CDR2 is SVGAGI. Trimming took off 6 bases at V and 5 bases at J, with 10 bases between the two ends. In nucleotides, the CDR3 is TGTGCCAGCAGGCCTCCGCTAACTGAAGCTTTCTTT. Translated: CASRPPLTEAFF.

The chain joins TRBV7-9 to TRBJ2-7, with D hard to call. Germline CDR1 SEHNR, CDR2 FQNEAQ (reference sequence). The CDR3 covers 12 residues. The V end was cut by 2 bases, the J end by 3 bases, with 5 bases between. CDR3 coding DNA: TGTGCCAGCAGCTTAAGCAACTACGAGCAGTACTTC. Its translation is CASSLSNYEQYF.

The rearrangement uses TRBV6-1 and TRBJ1-4, with unresolved D. V lost 7 bases to trimming and J lost 7 bases, with 13 bases between them. CDR3 length: 13 amino acids. CDR1 and CDR2 (germline): MNHNS, SASEGT. The CDR3 here is CASTRELSEKLFF. CDR3 coding DNA: TGTGCCAGCACCCGGGAGCTTAGTGAAAAACTGTTTTTT.

This sequence joins TRBV5-1 and TRBJ1-3; weak D call: TRBD1 (6 bases). V was shortened by 0 bases and J by 7 bases, with 11 bases between the two germline ends. CDR3 length: 14 amino acids. Germline V CDR1 and CDR2: SGHRS, YFSETQ. The CDR3 DNA is TGCGCCAGCAGCTTGGGGCAGGGGTTTAACACCATATATTTT. The encoded protein is CASSLGQGFNTIYF.

The chain uses TRBV19 and TRBJ2-7; the match to TRBD1 covers 7 bases. CDR1 and CDR2 from the germline V gene are LNHDA and SQIVND (reference sequence). After removal of 4 bases from V and 0 bases from J, the junction contained 3 bases not matched to a gene. There are 14 residues in the CDR3. The CDR3 here is CASSTTGTSYEQYF. In DNA, the CDR3 is TGTGCCAGTAGTACGACAGGGACCTCCTACGAGCAGTACTTC. The whole variable domain, remainder taken from reference TRBV19 and TRBJ2-7, is DGGITQSPKYLFRKEGQNVTLSCEQNLNHDAMYWYRQDPGQGLRLIYYSQIVNDFQKGDIAEGYSVSREKKESFPLTVTSAQKNPTAFYLCASSTTGTSYEQYFGPGTRLTVT.

V gene TRBV6-6 combines with J gene TRBJ1-1, with a possible D match to TRBD1 (6 bases). Germline CDR1 reads MNHNY; CDR2 reads SVGAGI (reference sequence). With 4 bases removed from V and 8 bases from J, the gap between germline ends came to 23 bases. The CDR3 runs to 16 residues. CDR3 region: CASSLPPARQDLEAFF. CDR3 nucleotide sequence: TGTGCCAGCAGTTTACCACCCGCCCGACAGGATCTCGAAGCTTTCTTT.

This clone was detected a few times. The chain's CDR3 is CASSTDPGTPKNYGYTF. In DNA, the CDR3 is TGTGCCAGTAGTACCGATCCCGGGACACCTAAAAACTATGGCTACACCTTC. The chain links TRBV19 to TRBJ1-2, with D tentatively TRBD1 (6 bases). Trimming removed 4 bases from V and 2 bases from J, with 20 bases in between. The CDR3 totals 17 residues. CDR1 LNHDA and CDR2 SQIVND come from the germline V gene (reference sequence).

The table lists this clone with a few counts. The rearrangement joins TRBV9 to TRBJ1-4, with a weak D call TRBD1 (5 bases). With 0 bases removed from V and 8 bases from J, the gap between germline ends came to 14 bases. The length of the CDR3 is 15 residues. CDR1 SGDLS and CDR2 YYNGEE come from the germline V gene. CDR3 DNA sequence: TGTGCCAGCAGCGTAGATCAGGGTTTAAGCGAAAAACTGTTTTTT. Protein product: CASSVDQGLSEKLFF.